This TCR beta chain was sequenced during a study of blood T cell repertoires in COVID-19. Across the whole study: COVID-19 samples from acute and convalescent phases originated in the United States, Italy and Spain. Sources were T cells, B-cell-depleted T cells, or PBMCs; the material itself was cDNA or gDNA.

As originally analysed: Reference gene primer amplification gave nucleated cell count estimates. This table comes from immunoSEQ multiplex PCR, and its TCRdb copy is limited to in-frame clones, with some not included. That table furnishes V, J and clone size, whereas the DNA furnished D and trimming. The table shows 100,000 to 150,000 clones, with 85% occurring only once. The sequencing sample was made of peripheral blood. The origin of this receptor is a woman of 80 years or more with acute or convalescent COVID-19.

The CDR3 spells CASSSDRGSTEAFF. The CDR3 DNA follows: TGTGCCAGCAGCTCGGACAGGGGGAGCACTGAAGCTTTCTTT. The chain couples TRBV11-3 to TRBJ1-1; 10 bases line up with TRBD1. CDR1 is SGHNT, CDR2 YENEEA, per germline. The V gene end was trimmed by 4 bases and the J gene end by 4 bases; junction bases not matched to a gene: 3. The CDR3 extends over 14 amino acids.